Each of the 20 T cell receptor beta chains below was sequenced from the same sample in a study of blood T cell repertoires in COVID-19. Sequencing was performed with immunoSEQ multiplex PCR; in TCRdb, only in-frame clones are kept and a portion is missing. The top ten clones hold about 9.6% of a sample with 80,000 or so clones, around 90% of them seen once. Sequencing used peripheral blood. The receptors shown here come from a human donor in a cohort sampled during active COVID-19.

This clone was seen a handful of times. The chain has TRBV19 and TRBJ1-6; D uncertain. The germline V gene encodes CDR1 LNHDA and CDR2 SQIVND (reference sequence). This CDR3 has 17 residues. V shed 3 bases and J shed 0 bases, with 12 bases lying between them. CDR3 nucleotides: TGTGCCAGTAGTATGCGGCGGCAGAGCTCCTATAATTCACCCCTCCACTTT. Translation gives CASSMRRQSSYNSPLHF.

The chain carries TRBV11-2 and TRBJ2-1; no definite D call. The germline CDR1 and CDR2 sequences are SGHAT and FQNNGV. The CDR3 is 12 residues long. The V end was cut by 7 bases, the J end by 4 bases, with 8 bases between. The CDR3 DNA sequence: TGTGCCAGCACCAACAGATACAATGAGCAGTTCTTC. This gives the protein CASTNRYNEQFF. Together with reference TRBV11-2 and TRBJ2-1, the CDR3 gives the full variable domain: EAGVAQSPRYKIIEKRQSVAFWCNPISGHATLYWYQQILGQGPKLLIQFQNNGVVDDSQLPKDRFSAERLKGVDSTLKIQPAKLEDSAVYLCASTNRYNEQFFGPGTRLTVL.

This chain uses TRBV7-8 with TRBJ2-6; D is unclear. The germline gives CDR1 SGHVS, CDR2 FQNEAQ. CDR3 length equals 15 residues. Trimming stripped 6 bases from V and 0 bases from J, with 9 bases between. In nucleotides, the CDR3 is TGTGCCAGCAGACACGCAAGCTCTGGGGCCAACGTCCTGACTTTC. Translation gives CASRHASSGANVLTF.

This chain links TRBV5-5 with TRBJ2-5; D unclear. Germline CDR1 and CDR2: SGHKS and YYEKEE (reference sequence). V shed 4 bases and J shed 2 bases, with 9 bases lying between them. CDR3 size: 13 residues. CDR3 in amino acids: CASSLTWQETQYF. CDR3 sequence (DNA): TGTGCCAGCAGCCTCACATGGCAAGAGACCCAGTACTTC. The full variable domain, its missing parts supplied by reference TRBV5-5 and TRBJ2-5, is DAGVTQSPTHLIKTRGQQVTLRCSPISGHKSVSWYQQVLGQGPQFIFQYYEKEERGRGNFPDRFSARQFPNYSSELNVNALLLGDSALYLCASSLTWQETQYFGPGTRLLVL.

The chain combines TRBV6-5 with TRBJ1-4; D uncertain. The CDR3 is made up of 14 amino acids. The germline V gene encodes CDR1 MNHEY and CDR2 SVGAGI. Deletions cut 6 bases from V and 6 bases from J, with 14 bases between. The CDR3 DNA reads TGTGCCAGCAGCCCCCCAAACCGGGATGAAAAACTGTTTTTT. As protein: CASSPPNRDEKLFF.

This chain joins TRBV4-2 and TRBJ1-4, with TRBD1 identical over 10 bases. This CDR3 is 17 amino acids long. V lost 2 bases and J lost 10; bases outside the gene matches: 13. Germline V gene data show CDR1 as LGHNA and CDR2 as YNFKEQ. CDR3 nucleotides: TGTGCCAGCAGCCAAATCGCCCCGACAGGGGGCTTTGCAAAACTGTTTTTT. Protein sequence: CASSQIAPTGGFAKLFF.

Worth noting for this clone: The same CDR3 is also encoded by other DNA sequences in this sample. The chain employs TRBV18 and TRBJ1-1; D call uncertain. Germline CDR1 KGHSH, CDR2 LQKENI. Deletions cut 2 bases from V and 5 bases from J, with 9 bases between. The CDR3 extends over 13 amino acids. CDR3: CASSPGQDTEAFF. CDR3 nucleotide sequence: TGTGCCAGCTCACCAGGGCAGGATACTGAAGCTTTCTTT. The variable domain in full, completed from reference TRBV18 and TRBJ1-1, reads NAGVMQNPRHLVRRRGQEARLRCSPMKGHSHVYWYRQLPEEGLKFMVYLQKENIIDESGMPKERFSAEFPKEGPSILRIQQVVRGDSAAYFCASSPGQDTEAFFGQGTRLTVV.

The chain carries TRBV5-1 and TRBJ2-1; 10 nucleotides agree with TRBD1. The CDR3 is 16 residues long. Losses at the gene ends were 1 base for V and 7 bases for J; bases not matched to a gene: 8. The germline V gene has CDR1 SGHRS and CDR2 YFSETQ. Here the CDR3 DNA reads TGCGCCAGCAGCTTGACGGGACAGGGGCGTGGGAATGAGCAGTTCTTC. It codes for CASSLTGQGRGNEQFF. Looking up the rest from reference TRBV5-1 and TRBJ2-1 gives the full variable domain: KAGVTQTPRYLIKTRGQQVTLSCSPISGHRSVSWYQQTPGQGLQFLFEYFSETQRNKGNFPGRFSGRQFSNSRSEMNVSTLELGDSALYLCASSLTGQGRGNEQFFGPGTRLTVL.

This clone is a singleton in its sample. J is TRBJ2-3 and V is TRBV6-5; no clear D. Germline V gene data show CDR1 as MNHEY and CDR2 as SVGAGI. CDR3 length equals 13 residues. The V end was cut by 4 bases, the J end by 2 bases, with 7 bases between. The CDR3 region is CASSSGTTDTQYF. Written as DNA, the CDR3 is TGTGCCAGCAGTTCAGGAACCACAGATACGCAGTATTTT.

V is TRBV20-1 and J is TRBJ1-4; D gene unclear. Trimming removed 3 bases from V and 8 bases from J, with 4 bases in between. This CDR3 is 10 amino acids long. Per germline, CDR1 DFQATT and CDR2 SNEGSKA (reference sequence). The CDR3, as DNA: TGCAGTGCTAGGGAGGAAAAACTGTTTTTT. Translating it yields CSAREEKLFF.

This chain uses TRBV5-1 with TRBJ1-3; 8 bases agree with TRBD1. Germline loops: CDR1 SGHRS, CDR2 YFSETQ. This CDR3 has 15 residues. The ends lost 2 bases at V and 5 bases at J; junction bases unmatched: 6. The CDR3 nucleotides are TGCGCCAGCAGCTTAGAAGGACAGGGAAGAAACACCATATATTTT. Translating it yields CASSLEGQGRNTIYF.

The chain employs TRBV29-1 and TRBJ1-6; TRBD1 matches 9 bases. V lost 7 bases and J lost 7; bases outside the gene matches: 5. Germline V gene data show CDR1 as SQVTM and CDR2 as ANQGSEA. The CDR3 extends over 13 amino acids. DNA for the CDR3: TGCAGCGCCCCGGGACAGGGAAATTCACCCCTCCACTTT. This translates into CSAPGQGNSPLHF.

V and J are TRBV28 and TRBJ2-1, with TRBD2 identical over 7 bases. The CDR3 is 16 residues long. Germline assignment: CDR1 MDHEN and CDR2 SYDVKM. Losses at the gene ends were 3 bases for V and 0 bases for J; bases not matched to a gene: 5. This CDR3 is CASSFGGSPSYNEQFF. In nucleotides, the CDR3 is TGTGCCAGCAGTTTCGGCGGGAGCCCCTCCTACAATGAGCAGTTCTTC.

This clone was counted a few times. J is TRBJ1-5 and V is TRBV5-4; D is undetermined. Germline lookup yields CDR1 SGHNT and CDR2 YYREEE (reference sequence). The CDR3 covers 13 residues. V was trimmed by 0 bases and J by 9 bases, leaving 10 bases between them. CDR3 amino acids: CASSLDSLGPQHF. The CDR3 nucleotides read TGTGCCAGCAGCTTGGACAGCTTAGGGCCCCAGCATTTT.

In this sample, this clone turned up once. The V call is TRBV7-2, the J call TRBJ2-1; 9 bases agree with TRBD2. Trimming cost V 5 bases and J 4 bases; bases outside gene matches: 6. Germline assignment: CDR1 SGHTA and CDR2 FQGNSA. The CDR3 covers 15 residues. The CDR3 DNA follows: TGTGCCAGCAGCAGTAGCGGGAGTCCTTACAATGAGCAGTTCTTC. Encoded protein: CASSSSGSPYNEQFF.

The V and J genes are TRBV6-5 and TRBJ1-5; D is perhaps TRBD1 (5 bases). Trimming took off 6 bases at V and 11 bases at J, with 8 bases between the two ends. CDR1 and CDR2 from the germline V gene are MNHEY and SVGAGI. The CDR3 extends over 10 amino acids. The CDR3 here is CASRQETQHF. The CDR3 DNA follows: TGTGCCAGCAGACAGGAAACCCAGCATTTT.

The chain couples TRBV19 to TRBJ1-1, with a weak D call TRBD1 (5 bases). The V gene lost 1 base and the J gene lost 1 base, with 7 bases spanning the gap. This CDR3 spans 14 amino acids. CDR1 is LNHDA, CDR2 SQIVND, per germline (reference sequence). The CDR3 DNA follows: TGTGCCAGTAGTATAGTCAGGGCGAACACTGAAGCTTTCTTT. It codes for CASSIVRANTEAFF.

This clone has at least ten counts. J is TRBJ1-6 and V is TRBV28, with 8 bases lining up with TRBD1. The CDR3 is made up of 13 amino acids. With V trimmed by 6 bases and J by 5 bases, 0 bases remained unmatched. Per germline, CDR1 MDHEN and CDR2 SYDVKM. This chain's CDR3 is CASRTGDNSPLHF. CDR3 sequence (DNA): TGTGCCAGCAGGACAGGGGATAATTCACCCCTCCACTTT.

The rearrangement uses TRBV6-6 and TRBJ2-7, with 8 bases fitting TRBD1. This CDR3 is 13 amino acids long. The V segment lost 10 bases and the J segment 5 bases; nucleotides outside the gene matches: 10. Germline V gene sequence: CDR1 MNHNY, CDR2 SVGAGI (reference sequence). Here the CDR3 DNA reads TGTGCCACCAAAACAGGGGGAGTAGACGAGCAGTACTTC. Amino acid sequence: CATKTGGVDEQYF.

V gene TRBV15 combines with J gene TRBJ2-7, with D possibly matching TRBD2 (6 bases). The CDR3 is made up of 14 amino acids. Trimming cost V 0 bases and J 4 bases, with 10 bases left between them. Per germline, CDR1 LNHNV and CDR2 YYDKDF (reference sequence). The DNA for the CDR3 is TGTGCCACCAGCAGAGACTCGGGGAGGTACGAGCAGTACTTC. Protein product: CATSRDSGRYEQYF.